The 14 T cell receptor beta chains presented below share a single source sample, sequenced in a study of blood T cell repertoires in COVID-19. Measured with immunoSEQ multiplex PCR; TCRdb has only the in-frame clones, and not every one. In the table there are some 180,000 clones, roughly 85% of which are singletons. Sequencing was carried out using peripheral blood. The receptor set was obtained from a man in his sixties with active or convalescent COVID-19.

This chain uses TRBV28 with TRBJ1-2, with a tentative D call TRBD1 (5 bases). Looked up from germline, CDR1 is MDHEN and CDR2 is SYDVKM. The V end lost 3 bases, the J end lost 6 bases, and 17 bases lay between the germline ends. The CDR3 is 15 residues long. This CDR3 reads CASSLNGGGMDGYTF. The CDR3, as DNA: TGTGCCAGCAGTTTGAATGGCGGGGGGATGGATGGCTACACCTTC.

The J gene is TRBJ1-1, the V gene TRBV4-2; TRBD1 matches at 10 bases. CDR1 is LGHNA and CDR2 is YNFKEQ in the germline V gene. The CDR3 sequence is 16 residues long. J was trimmed by 3 bases and V by 2 bases; bases with no gene match: 6. The CDR3 DNA sequence: TGTGCCAGCAGCCAATCCGGGACAGGGGCAGACACTGAAGCTTTCTTT. It specifies CASSQSGTGADTEAFF.

V usage is TRBV5-1 and J usage is TRBJ2-2; TRBD2 matches 9 bases. This CDR3 is 16 amino acids long. V was clipped by 0 bases and J by 7 bases; unmatched bases: 7. Per the germline V gene, CDR1 is SGHRS and CDR2 is YFSETQ. CDR3 protein: CASSLAPSGAGGELFF. As DNA, the CDR3 is TGCGCCAGCAGCTTGGCCCCTAGCGGGGCTGGCGGGGAGCTGTTTTTT.

V is TRBV24-1 and J is TRBJ1-3; unclear D gene. This CDR3 region has 13 residues. Between the trimmed V and J ends, which lost 3 bases and 1 base, there was a span of 3 bases. Per the germline V gene, CDR1 is KGHDR and CDR2 is SFDVKD. CDR3 nucleotides: TGTGCCACCAGTGATCTTTCTGGAAACACCATATATTTT. Encoded protein: CATSDLSGNTIYF.

V usage is TRBV6-5 and J usage is TRBJ1-6, with D perhaps TRBD1 (5 bases). This CDR3 is 14 amino acids long. Trimming stripped 2 bases from V and 14 bases from J, with 16 bases between. Germline V gives CDR1 MNHEY, CDR2 SVGAGI. The CDR3 loop is CASSYVAGGGALHF. In nucleotides, the CDR3 is TGTGCCAGCAGTTACGTGGCTGGCGGGGGGGCCCTCCACTTT.

J is TRBJ2-5 and V is TRBV3-1 (or the pseudogene TRBV3-2); a weak D match, TRBD2 (7 bases). Germline V gives CDR1 LGHDT, CDR2 YNNKEL (reference sequence). V was trimmed by 1 base and J by 8 bases, leaving 8 bases between them. This CDR3 contains 12 residues. The CDR3 sequence is CASSQGGGTQYF. CDR3 coding DNA: TGTGCCAGCAGCCAAGGGGGGGGCACCCAGTACTTC.

V and J are TRBV28 and TRBJ1-2, with D unclear. Germline V gene sequence: CDR1 MDHEN, CDR2 SYDVKM. V shed 8 bases and J shed 4 bases, with 14 bases lying between them. There are 13 residues in the CDR3. The CDR3 reads CASDRGVGYGYTF. DNA for the CDR3: TGTGCCAGCGATCGGGGTGTGGGCTATGGCTACACCTTC.

This chain links TRBV7-2 with TRBJ2-5; D possibly corresponds to TRBD2 (5 bases). CDR3 length equals 15 residues. From germline, CDR1 is SGHTA and CDR2 FQGNSA. Deletions cut 2 bases from V and 2 bases from J, with 12 bases between. The CDR3 region has the DNA TGTGCCAGCAGCTTATTTACTAGAAAGCAAGAGACCCAGTACTTC. This gives the protein CASSLFTRKQETQYF.

This clone has only a few counts. This chain uses TRBV18 with TRBJ2-7; 8 nucleotides line up with TRBD1. Germline values: CDR1 KGHSH, CDR2 LQKENI. The length of the CDR3 is 14 residues. With 6 bases clipped from V and 2 bases from J, the junction kept 6 bases outside the gene matches. The CDR3 region is CASSSDRAAYEQYF. The CDR3 bases are TGTGCCAGCTCCTCGGACAGGGCGGCCTACGAGCAGTACTTC.

The chain carries TRBV25-1 and TRBJ2-5; no definite D call. Germline-derived CDR1 and CDR2 are MGHDK and SYGVNS. The CDR3 is 12 residues long. The V end lost 8 bases, the J end lost 5 bases, and 12 bases lay between the germline ends. This chain's CDR3 is CASSTPQETQYF. The CDR3 DNA is TGTGCCAGCTCGACTCCTCAGGAGACCCAGTACTTC.

V and J are TRBV7-9 and TRBJ1-2; D is uncertain. This CDR3 comprises 13 residues. In germline, CDR1 is SEHNR, CDR2 FQNEAQ (reference sequence). With 1 base removed from V and 8 bases from J, the gap between germline ends came to 11 bases. The CDR3 DNA reads as TGTGCCAGCAGCTTAGAAACGACGACAGGCTACACCTTC. This translates into CASSLETTTGYTF.

This clone was found many times. The chain joins TRBV9 to TRBJ2-5; TRBD2 matches 9 bases. The V gene end was trimmed by 4 bases and the J gene end by 5 bases; junction bases not matched to a gene: 3. CDR1 SGDLS and CDR2 YYNGEE come from the germline V gene. This CDR3 region has 13 residues. DNA for the CDR3: TGTGCCAGCAGCTCGACTAGCGGCGAGACCCAGTACTTC. Translating it yields CASSSTSGETQYF.

The chain employs TRBV2 and TRBJ1-2; weak D call: TRBD1 (5 bases). The germline CDR1 and CDR2 sequences are SNHLY and FYNNEI. V was clipped by 3 bases and J by 0 bases, with 14 bases between them. This CDR3 spans 16 amino acids. CDR3 in DNA: TGTGCCAGCAGTGATTGGACATCCCTAGCTAACTATGGCTACACCTTC. This gives the protein CASSDWTSLANYGYTF.

The chain recombines TRBV24-1 with TRBJ2-1; 7 bases agree with TRBD1. This CDR3 is built from 13 residues. The ends lost 4 bases at V and 8 bases at J; junction bases unmatched: 4. Germline assignment: CDR1 KGHDR and CDR2 SFDVKD. In DNA, the CDR3 is TGTGCCACCAGTGACTACAGGGGTGATGAGCAGTTCTTC. Translation gives CATSDYRGDEQFF.